This T cell receptor (beta chain) was sequenced in a study of cytomegalovirus exposure and HLA in healthy donors. Points from the study as a whole: In a later analysis, CMV-associated beta chains were mostly HLA-associated, it appeared.

CDR3 size: 14 residues. Germline V gives CDR1 MNHNY, CDR2 SVGAGI (reference sequence). This PCR relied on a set of 60 Vbeta primers and 13 Jbeta primers. Assay: immunoSEQ multiplex PCR; the TCRdb copy retains only in-frame clones and omits some. The data hold roughly 140,000 clones, with 75% to 85% observed a single time. Concerning this clone: Its target is unknown. One end of the junction varies from germline; a read error may be responsible.

This receptor was taken from a young woman in good health and CMV-seropositive. Sequences were obtained from PBMCs. The rearrangement links TRBV6-6 to TRBJ2-7; 7 nucleotides line up with TRBD1. The CDR3 DNA sequence: TGTGCCAGCAGCGAGACAGGGAGACAGGCCGCTCTACACTTC. It specifies CASSETGRQAALHF.